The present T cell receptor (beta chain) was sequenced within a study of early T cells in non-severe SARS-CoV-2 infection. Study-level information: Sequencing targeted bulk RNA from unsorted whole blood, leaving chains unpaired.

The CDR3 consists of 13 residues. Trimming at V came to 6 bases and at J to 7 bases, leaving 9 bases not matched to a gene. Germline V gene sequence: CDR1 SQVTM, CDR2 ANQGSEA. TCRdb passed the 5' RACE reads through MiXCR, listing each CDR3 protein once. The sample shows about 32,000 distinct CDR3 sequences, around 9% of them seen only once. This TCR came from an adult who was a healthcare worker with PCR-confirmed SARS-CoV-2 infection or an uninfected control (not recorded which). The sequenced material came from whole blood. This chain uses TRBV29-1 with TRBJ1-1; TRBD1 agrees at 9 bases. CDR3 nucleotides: TGCAGCGTGGGACGGGACAGGGAGAGTGAAGCTTTCTTT. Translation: CSVGRDRESEAFF.